This TCR beta chain was recorded in a study of vaccination effects on CD4 cells after COVID-19. Study-level findings and limits: Common cold coronaviruses were cross-recognized by only 1 of 255 vaccine-induced clones in healthy vaccinees. Marked clonal contraction of both clone types appeared late after vaccination.

Germline CDR1 reads KGHSH; CDR2 reads LQKENI. V gave up 3 bases and J gave up 6 bases, with 15 bases separating them. This CDR3 region has 15 residues. Some clones are missing from TCRdb's copy, which holds only in-frame ones; the method was immunoSEQ multiplex PCR. The sample records about 80,000 clones, over 70% being singletons. Notes on this clone: Antigen: not known.

Under the ViraFEST assay, PBMC were stimulated with viral peptide pools so that antigen-specific CD4+ T cells expanded. Sequencing was performed afterwards. Cells that had been cultured for about 10 days were the source of isolated CD4+ T cells. Participants were vaccinated with two doses of either the BNT162b2 or mRNA-1273 vaccine. None of these healthy vaccinees had been infected with SARS-CoV-2 before vaccination. The V and J genes are TRBV18 and TRBJ2-4; D is uncertain. The TCR comes from a human donor who received a COVID-19 vaccine. The source material was CD4+ T cells from PBMCs cultured with HCoV-OC43 spike peptides, sampled after COVID-19 vaccination. Subset indicated: HCoV-OC43 spike overlapping peptide pool stimulation. CDR3 sequence reads: CASSPPGGSGNIQYF. DNA of the CDR3: TGTGCCAGCTCACCTCCCGGTGGGTCTGGAAACATTCAGTACTTC. Drawing the rest from reference TRBV18 and TRBJ2-4, the complete variable domain is NAGVMQNPRHLVRRRGQEARLRCSPMKGHSHVYWYRQLPEEGLKFMVYLQKENIIDESGMPKERFSAEFPKEGPSILRIQQVVRGDSAAYFCASSPPGGSGNIQYFGAGTRLSVL.